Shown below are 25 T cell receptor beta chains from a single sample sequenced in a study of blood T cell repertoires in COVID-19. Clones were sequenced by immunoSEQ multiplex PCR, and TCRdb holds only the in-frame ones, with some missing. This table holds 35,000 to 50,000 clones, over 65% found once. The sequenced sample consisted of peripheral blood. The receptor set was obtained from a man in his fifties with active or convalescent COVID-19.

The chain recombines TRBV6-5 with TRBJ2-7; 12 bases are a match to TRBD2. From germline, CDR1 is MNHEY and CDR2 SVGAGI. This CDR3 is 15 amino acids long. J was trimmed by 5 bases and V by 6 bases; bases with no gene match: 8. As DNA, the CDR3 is TGTGCCAGCAGCCCCCTAGCGGGGGGGCCCAACGAGCAGTACTTC. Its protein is CASSPLAGGPNEQYF.

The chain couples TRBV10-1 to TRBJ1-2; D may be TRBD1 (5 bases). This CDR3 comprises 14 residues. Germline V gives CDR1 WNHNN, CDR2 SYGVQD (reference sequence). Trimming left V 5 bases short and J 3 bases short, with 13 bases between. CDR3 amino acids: CASSPYRSHYGYTF. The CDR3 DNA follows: TGCGCCAGCAGTCCTTACAGGAGCCACTATGGCTACACCTTC.

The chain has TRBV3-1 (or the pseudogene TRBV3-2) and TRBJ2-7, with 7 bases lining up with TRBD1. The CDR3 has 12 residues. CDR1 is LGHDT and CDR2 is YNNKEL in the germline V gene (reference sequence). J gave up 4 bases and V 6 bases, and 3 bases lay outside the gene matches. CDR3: CASRGGFYEQYF. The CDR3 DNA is TGTGCCAGCAGAGGGGGCTTTTACGAGCAGTACTTC.

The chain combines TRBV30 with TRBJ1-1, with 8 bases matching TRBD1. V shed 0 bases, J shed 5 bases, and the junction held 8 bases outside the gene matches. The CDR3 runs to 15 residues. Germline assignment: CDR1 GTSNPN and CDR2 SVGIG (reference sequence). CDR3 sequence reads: CAWSVGQGGKTEAFF. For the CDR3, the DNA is TGTGCCTGGAGTGTAGGACAGGGAGGTAAGACTGAAGCTTTCTTT.

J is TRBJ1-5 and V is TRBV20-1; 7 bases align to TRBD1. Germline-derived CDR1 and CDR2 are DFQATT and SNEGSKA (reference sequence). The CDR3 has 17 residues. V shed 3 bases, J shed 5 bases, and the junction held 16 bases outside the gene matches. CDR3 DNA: TGCAGTGCTAGTAGCGGGTCCGGGGCACAGGGGTATCAGCCCCAGCATTTT. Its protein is CSASSGSGAQGYQPQHF.

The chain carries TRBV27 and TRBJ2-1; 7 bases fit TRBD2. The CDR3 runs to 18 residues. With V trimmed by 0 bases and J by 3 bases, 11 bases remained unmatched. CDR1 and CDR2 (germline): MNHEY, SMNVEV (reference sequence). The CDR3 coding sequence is TGTGCCAGCAGTTTATCGCTACTATTAGCGGGTCACTACAATGAGCAGTTCTTC. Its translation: CASSLSLLLAGHYNEQFF.

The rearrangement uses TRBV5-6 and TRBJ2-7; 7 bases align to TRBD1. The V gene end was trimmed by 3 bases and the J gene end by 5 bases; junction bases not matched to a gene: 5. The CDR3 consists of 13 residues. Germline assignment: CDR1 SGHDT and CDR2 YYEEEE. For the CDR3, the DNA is TGTGCCAGCAGCTCCGGGACAGCCGACGAGCAGTACTTC. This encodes CASSSGTADEQYF.

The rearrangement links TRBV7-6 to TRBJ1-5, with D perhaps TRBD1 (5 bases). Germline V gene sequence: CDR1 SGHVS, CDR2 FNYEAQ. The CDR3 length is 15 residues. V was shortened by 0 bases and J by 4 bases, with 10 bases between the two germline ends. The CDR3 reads CASSLASGANQPQHF. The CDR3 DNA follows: TGTGCCAGCAGCTTAGCAAGCGGGGCGAATCAGCCCCAGCATTTT.

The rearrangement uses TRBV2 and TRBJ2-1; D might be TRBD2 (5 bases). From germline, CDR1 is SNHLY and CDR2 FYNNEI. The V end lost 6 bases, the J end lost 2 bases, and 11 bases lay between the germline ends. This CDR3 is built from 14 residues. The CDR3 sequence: CASRLEDPYNEQFF. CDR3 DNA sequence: TGTGCCAGCAGGTTGGAGGATCCCTACAATGAGCAGTTCTTC.

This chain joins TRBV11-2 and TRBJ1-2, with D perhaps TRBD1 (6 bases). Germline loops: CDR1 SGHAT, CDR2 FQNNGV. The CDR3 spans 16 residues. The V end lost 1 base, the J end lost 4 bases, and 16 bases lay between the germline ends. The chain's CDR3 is CASSLGVGGSFYGYTF. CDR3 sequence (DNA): TGTGCCAGCAGCTTAGGGGTTGGGGGCTCCTTCTATGGCTACACCTTC. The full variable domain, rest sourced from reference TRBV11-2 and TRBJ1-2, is EAGVAQSPRYKIIEKRQSVAFWCNPISGHATLYWYQQILGQGPKLLIQFQNNGVVDDSQLPKDRFSAERLKGVDSTLKIQPAKLEDSAVYLCASSLGVGGSFYGYTFGSGTRLTVV.

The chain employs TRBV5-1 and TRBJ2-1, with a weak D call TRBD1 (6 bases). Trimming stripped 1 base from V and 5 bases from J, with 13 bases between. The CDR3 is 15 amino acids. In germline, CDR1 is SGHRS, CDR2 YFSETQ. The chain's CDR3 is CASSLSGAAHNEQFF. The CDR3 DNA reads TGCGCCAGCAGCTTGTCAGGGGCCGCCCACAATGAGCAGTTCTTC.

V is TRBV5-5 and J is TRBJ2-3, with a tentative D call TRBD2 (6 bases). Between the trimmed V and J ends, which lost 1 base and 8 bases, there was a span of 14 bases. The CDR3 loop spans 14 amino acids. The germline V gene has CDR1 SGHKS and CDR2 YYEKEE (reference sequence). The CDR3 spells CASSLSQLGGTQYF. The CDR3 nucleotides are TGTGCCAGCAGCTTGAGCCAGCTGGGAGGTACGCAGTATTTT. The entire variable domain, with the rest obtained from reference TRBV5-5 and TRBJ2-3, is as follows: DAGVTQSPTHLIKTRGQQVTLRCSPISGHKSVSWYQQVLGQGPQFIFQYYEKEERGRGNFPDRFSARQFPNYSSELNVNALLLGDSALYLCASSLSQLGGTQYFGPGTRLTVL.

The CDR3: CASSDPGQVGYTF. The CDR3, as DNA: TGTGCCAGCAGTGACCCGGGACAGGTGGGCTACACCTTC. The rearrangement uses TRBV6-1 and TRBJ1-2; 8 bases line up with TRBD1. Germline CDR1 MNHNS, CDR2 SASEGT. The CDR3 is 13 amino acids. Unmatched junction bases numbered 5, after V lost 3 bases and J lost 8 bases.

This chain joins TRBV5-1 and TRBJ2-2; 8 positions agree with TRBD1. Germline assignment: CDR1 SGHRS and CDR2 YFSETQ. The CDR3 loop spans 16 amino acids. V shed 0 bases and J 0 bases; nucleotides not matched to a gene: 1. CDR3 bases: TGCGCCAGCAGCTTGGCACAGGGGGCGAACACCGGGGAGCTGTTTTTT. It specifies CASSLAQGANTGELFF.

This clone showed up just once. Here the CDR3 DNA reads TGTGCCAGCAGTTCTCGGACAGGCAATCAGCCCCAGCATTTT. This encodes CASSSRTGNQPQHF. V and J are TRBV27 and TRBJ1-5; D is possibly TRBD1 (6 bases). Germline CDR1 MNHEY, CDR2 SMNVEV (reference sequence). The CDR3 runs to 14 residues. The germline V and J ends were trimmed by 4 bases and 2 bases, with 9 bases remaining between them.

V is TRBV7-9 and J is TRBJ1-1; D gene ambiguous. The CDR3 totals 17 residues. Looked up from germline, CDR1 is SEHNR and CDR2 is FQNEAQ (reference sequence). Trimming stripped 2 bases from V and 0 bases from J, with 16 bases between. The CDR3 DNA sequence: TGTGCCAGCAGCTTAAGACGGGCCCGGGGAATGAACACTGAAGCTTTCTTT. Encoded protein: CASSLRRARGMNTEAFF. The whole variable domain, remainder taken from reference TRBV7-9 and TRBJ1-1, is DTGVSQNPRHKITKRGQNVTFRCDPISEHNRLYWYRQTLGQGPEFLTYFQNEAQLEKSRLLSDRFSAERPKGSFSTLEIQRTEQGDSAMYLCASSLRRARGMNTEAFFGQGTRLTVV.

This CDR3 is CASSYNSGWNSPLHF. The CDR3 region has the DNA TGTGCCAGCAGTTATAATTCGGGGTGGAATTCACCCCTCCACTTT. The V call is TRBV6-5, the J call TRBJ1-6; D unclear. Germline CDR1 and CDR2: MNHEY and SVGAGI. Between the trimmed V and J ends, which lost 3 bases and 7 bases, there was a span of 13 bases. This CDR3 is built from 15 residues.

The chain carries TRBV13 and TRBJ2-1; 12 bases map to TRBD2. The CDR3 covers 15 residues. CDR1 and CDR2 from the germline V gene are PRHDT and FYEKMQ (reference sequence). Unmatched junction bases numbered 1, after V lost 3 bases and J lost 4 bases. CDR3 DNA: TGTGCCAGCAGCTTGACTAGCGGGGGATACAATGAGCAGTTCTTC. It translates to CASSLTSGGYNEQFF.

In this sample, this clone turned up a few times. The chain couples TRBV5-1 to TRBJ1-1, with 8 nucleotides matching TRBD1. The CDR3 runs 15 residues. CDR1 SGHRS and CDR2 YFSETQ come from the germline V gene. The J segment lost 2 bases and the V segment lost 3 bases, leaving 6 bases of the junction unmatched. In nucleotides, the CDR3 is TGCGCCAGCAGCTCAGGGGGCAGTGTCAACACTGAAGCTTTCTTT. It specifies CASSSGGSVNTEAFF. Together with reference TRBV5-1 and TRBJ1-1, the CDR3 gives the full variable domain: KAGVTQTPRYLIKTRGQQVTLSCSPISGHRSVSWYQQTPGQGLQFLFEYFSETQRNKGNFPGRFSGRQFSNSRSEMNVSTLELGDSALYLCASSSGGSVNTEAFFGQGTRLTVV.

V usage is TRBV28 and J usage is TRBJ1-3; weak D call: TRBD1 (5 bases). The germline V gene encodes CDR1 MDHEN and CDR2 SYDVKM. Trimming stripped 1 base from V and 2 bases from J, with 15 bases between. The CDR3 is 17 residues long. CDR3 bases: TGTGCCAGCAGTTTATCTCCAGGGCGTTCTGCTGGAAACACCATATATTTT. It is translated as CASSLSPGRSAGNTIYF.

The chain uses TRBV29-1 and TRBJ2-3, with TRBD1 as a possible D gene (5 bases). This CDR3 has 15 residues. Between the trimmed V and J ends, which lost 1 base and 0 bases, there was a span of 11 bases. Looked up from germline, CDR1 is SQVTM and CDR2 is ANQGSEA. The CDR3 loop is CSVEGGLGSTDTQYF. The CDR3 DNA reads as TGCAGCGTTGAAGGGGGCCTCGGAAGCACAGATACGCAGTATTTT.

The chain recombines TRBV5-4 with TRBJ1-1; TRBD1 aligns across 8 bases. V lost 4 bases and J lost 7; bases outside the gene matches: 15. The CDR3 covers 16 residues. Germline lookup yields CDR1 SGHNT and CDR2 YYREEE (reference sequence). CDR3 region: CASSPGGTGGMSEAFF. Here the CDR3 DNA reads TGTGCCAGCAGCCCAGGAGGGACAGGTGGGATGAGTGAAGCTTTCTTT.

The CDR3 region is CASKRDGQPQHF. The CDR3 DNA follows: TGTGCCAGCAAGCGGGACGGTCAGCCCCAGCATTTT. The gene calls are TRBV2 and TRBJ1-5; the D gene is possibly TRBD1 (5 bases). Trimming took off 7 bases at V and 6 bases at J, with 10 bases between the two ends. Per the germline V gene, CDR1 is SNHLY and CDR2 is FYNNEI. The CDR3 has 12 amino acids.

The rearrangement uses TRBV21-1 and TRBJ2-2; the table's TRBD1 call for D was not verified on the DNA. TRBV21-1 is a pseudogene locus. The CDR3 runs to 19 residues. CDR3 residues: CASSKALWAGNGNTGELFF. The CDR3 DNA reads TGTGCCAGCAGCAAAGCGCTTTGGGCAGGGAATGGAAACACCGGGGAGCTGTTTTTT.

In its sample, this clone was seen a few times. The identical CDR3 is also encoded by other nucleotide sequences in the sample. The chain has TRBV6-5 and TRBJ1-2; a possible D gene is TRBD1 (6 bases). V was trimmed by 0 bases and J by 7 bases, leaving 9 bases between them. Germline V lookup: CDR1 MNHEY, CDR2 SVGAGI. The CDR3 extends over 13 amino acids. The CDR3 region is CASSYSTGFGYTF. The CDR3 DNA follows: TGTGCCAGCAGTTACTCGACAGGATTTGGCTACACCTTC.